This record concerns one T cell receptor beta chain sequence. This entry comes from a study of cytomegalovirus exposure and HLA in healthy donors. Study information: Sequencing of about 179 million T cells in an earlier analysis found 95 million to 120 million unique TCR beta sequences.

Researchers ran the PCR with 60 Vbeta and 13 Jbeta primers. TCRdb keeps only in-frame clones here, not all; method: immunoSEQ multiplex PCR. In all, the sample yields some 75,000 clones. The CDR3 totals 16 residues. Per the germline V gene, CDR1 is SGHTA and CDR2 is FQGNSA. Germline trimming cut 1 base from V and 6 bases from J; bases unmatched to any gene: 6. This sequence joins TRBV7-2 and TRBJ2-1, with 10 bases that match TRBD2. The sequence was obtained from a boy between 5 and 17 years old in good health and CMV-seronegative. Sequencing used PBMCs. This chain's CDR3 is CASSLEGTSALNEQFF. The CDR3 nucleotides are TGTGCCAGCAGCTTAGAAGGGACTAGCGCTCTCAATGAGCAGTTCTTC. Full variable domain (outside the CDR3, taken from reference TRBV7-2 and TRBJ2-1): GAGVSQSPSNKVTEKGKDVELRCDPISGHTALYWYRQSLGQGLEFLIYFQGNSAPDKSGLPSDRFSAERTGGSVSTLTIQRTQQEDSAVYLCASSLEGTSALNEQFFGPGTRLTVL.